The clone carrying this T cell receptor beta chain was detected a few times. Its antigen is as yet unknown. TCRdb used MiXCR to reprocess the reads, holding one entry per CDR3 protein. The profile covers fewer than 1,000,000 distinct CDR3 sequences, with around 31% appearing a single time and more than 12% taken by the ten largest. These data are taken from a study of T cell repertoires in cytomegalovirus infection. Germline values: CDR1 SQVTM, CDR2 ANQGSEA. Trimming removed 7 bases from V and 2 bases from J, with 16 bases in between. The CDR3 loop spans 14 amino acids. This clonotype was obtained from a human donor in good health (CMV status not recorded). Some clones in this sample may be carry-over from other donors' samples. The sample here was cultured CD8+ T cells from PBMCs, taken from culture after CMV antigen stimulation. The chain is built from TRBV29-1 and TRBJ2-3; D is unresolved. In nucleotides, the CDR3 is TGCAGCGCTGTTGGGAACATGAACACAGATACGCAGTATTTT. This codes for CSAVGNMNTDTQYF.